A selection of T cell receptor beta chains follows, all from one sample in a study of blood T cell repertoires in COVID-19. Sequencing was performed with immunoSEQ multiplex PCR; in TCRdb, only in-frame clones are kept and a portion is missing. The sample contains roughly 200,000 clones, approximately 83% of which appear only once. Input material: peripheral blood. These receptors were obtained from a man aged 50 to 59 with active or convalescent COVID-19. Each CDR3 is given with its conserved first and last residue. A D gene is named only where the DNA matches it firmly. The listing skips clone size in some rows; elsewhere it reads once, few, many or a size class.

TRBV5-1	TRBJ1-6	TRBD1	NA	TGCGCCAGCAGCCCGGACAGGGTCAATAATTCACCCCTCCACTTT	CASSPDRVNNSPLHF
TRBV28	TRBJ2-7	TRBD1	once	TGTGCCAGCAGCACCGGGACAGGGGGTTTTTTAGTAAGGGGCGAGCAGTACTTC	CASSTGTGGFLVRGEQYF
TRBV6-5	TRBJ1-1	TRBD1	NA	TGTGCCAGCAGTTACGACCGGGGACAGGGGAGAGGGGTAGCTTTCTTT	CASSYDRGQGRGVAFF
TRBV9	TRBJ1-1	NA	NA	TGTGCCAGCAGCGTAGCTGGGGCAGGGGCTGAAGCTTTCTTT	CASSVAGAGAEAFF
TRBV6-5	TRBJ2-1	TRBD1	NA	TGTGCCAGCAGTCCGACAGGGGGTAGCTACAATGAGCAGTTCTTC	CASSPTGGSYNEQFF
TRBV5-1	TRBJ1-4	TRBD1	NA	TGCGCCAGCAACACAGGGGTCCTTAATGAAAAACTGTTTTTT	CASNTGVLNEKLFF
TRBV4-1	TRBJ1-4	NA	NA	TGCGCCAGCAGCCAAGATGGGAAGGCAAAGGGGCTCGATGAAAAACTGTTTTTT	CASSQDGKAKGLDEKLFF
TRBV5-1	TRBJ2-1	TRBD1	NA	TGCGCCAGCAGCATGGGACAGGGTTACAATGAGCAGTTCTTC	CASSMGQGYNEQFF
TRBV6-1	TRBJ1-5	TRBD1	NA	TGTGCCAGCAGTGAAGCGCTTCCCGGGAGAGGACAGGGGTTATTTGGAAATCAGCCCCAGCATTTT	CASSEALPGRGQGLFGNQPQHF
TRBV19	TRBJ1-5	NA	NA	TGTGCCAGTAGTTCCCATTCACAGAATCAGCCCCAGCATTTT	CASSSHSQNQPQHF
TRBV2	TRBJ1-4	NA	NA	TGTGCCAGCAGTGGCCTGGCGGGTGAAAAACTGTTTTTT	CASSGLAGEKLFF